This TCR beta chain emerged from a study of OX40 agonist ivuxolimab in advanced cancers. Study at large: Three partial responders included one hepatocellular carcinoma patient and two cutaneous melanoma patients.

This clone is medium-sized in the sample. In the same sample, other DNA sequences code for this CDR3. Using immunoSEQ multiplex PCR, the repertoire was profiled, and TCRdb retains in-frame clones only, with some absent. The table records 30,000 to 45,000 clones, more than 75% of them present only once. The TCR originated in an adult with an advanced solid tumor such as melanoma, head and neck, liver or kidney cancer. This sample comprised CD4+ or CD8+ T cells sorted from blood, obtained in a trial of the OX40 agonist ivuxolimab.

The CDR3 nucleotides read TGTGCCAGTAGTATAGAACAGATTAGCAATCAGCCCCAGCATTTT. This gives the protein CASSIEQISNQPQHF. The V call is TRBV19, the J call TRBJ1-5, with D unclear. Trimming left V 0 bases short and J 0 bases short, with 6 bases between. Germline CDR1 LNHDA, CDR2 SQIVND (reference sequence). There are 15 residues in the CDR3.